The clone carrying this T cell receptor (beta chain) was seen once. As for treatment: 15 to 20 received Ad26.COV2.S at low or high dose, single or two shots; several received placebo; per-sample allocation not given. Collection of samples fell on day 63 after the first vaccine or placebo injection. These data originate in a study of Ad26.COV2.S vaccination and SARS-CoV-2 variants. In the study overall: The vaccine Ad26.COV2.S was put into the muscle once, or twice with 56 days between.

Sequenced by immunoSEQ multiplex PCR; TCRdb stores in-frame clones only, minus some. The data hold about 680,000 clones, with about 89% observed a single time. The CDR3 is 13 amino acids. Germline values: CDR1 SQVTM, CDR2 ANQGSEA. V lost 6 bases to trimming and J lost 4 bases, with 14 bases between them. Sequenced here: peripheral blood, sampled in a trial of Ad26.COV2.S vaccine versus placebo. The chain recombines TRBV29-1 with TRBJ2-3; D is uncertain. The clonotype was recovered from a person aged 18-60 years who received the Ad26.COV2.S COVID-19 vaccine or a placebo. The CDR3 nucleotides read TGCAGCGTCACCCTACCAGGTCCAGATACGCAGTATTTT. Translation gives CSVTLPGPDTQYF.